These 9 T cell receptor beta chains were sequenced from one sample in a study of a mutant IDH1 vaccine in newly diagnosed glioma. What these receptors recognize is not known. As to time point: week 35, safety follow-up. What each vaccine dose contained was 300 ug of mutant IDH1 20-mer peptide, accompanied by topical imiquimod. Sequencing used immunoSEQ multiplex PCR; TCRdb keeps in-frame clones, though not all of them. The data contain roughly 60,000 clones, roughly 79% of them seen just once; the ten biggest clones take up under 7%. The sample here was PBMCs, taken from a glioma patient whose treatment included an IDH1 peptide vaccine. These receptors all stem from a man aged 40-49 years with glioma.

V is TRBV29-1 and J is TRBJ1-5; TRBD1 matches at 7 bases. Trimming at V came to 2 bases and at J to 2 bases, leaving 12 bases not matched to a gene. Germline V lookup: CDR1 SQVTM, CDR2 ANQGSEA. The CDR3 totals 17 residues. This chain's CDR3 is CSVERRGGTGGNQPQHF. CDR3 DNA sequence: TGCAGCGTTGAACGCCGGGGGGGAACAGGGGGCAATCAGCCCCAGCATTTT.

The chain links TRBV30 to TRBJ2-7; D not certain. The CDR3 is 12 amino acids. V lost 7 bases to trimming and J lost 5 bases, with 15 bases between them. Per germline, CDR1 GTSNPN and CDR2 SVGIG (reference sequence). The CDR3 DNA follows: TGTGCCTTGAACCCGGTTGTCCACGAGCAGTACTTC. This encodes CALNPVVHEQYF.

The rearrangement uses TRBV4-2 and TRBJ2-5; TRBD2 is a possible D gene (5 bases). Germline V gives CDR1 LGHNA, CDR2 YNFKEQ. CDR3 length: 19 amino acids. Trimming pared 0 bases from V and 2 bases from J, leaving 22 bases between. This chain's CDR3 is CASSQDRRSARGGQETQYF. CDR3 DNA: TGTGCCAGCAGCCAAGATAGGAGATCAGCTCGGGGTGGTCAAGAGACCCAGTACTTC.

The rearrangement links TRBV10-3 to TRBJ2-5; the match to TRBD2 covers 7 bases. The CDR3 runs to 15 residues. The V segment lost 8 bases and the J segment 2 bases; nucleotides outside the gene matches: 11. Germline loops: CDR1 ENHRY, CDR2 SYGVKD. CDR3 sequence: CAIGAASGRQETQYF. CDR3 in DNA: TGTGCCATCGGGGCGGCTAGCGGTCGTCAAGAGACCCAGTACTTC.

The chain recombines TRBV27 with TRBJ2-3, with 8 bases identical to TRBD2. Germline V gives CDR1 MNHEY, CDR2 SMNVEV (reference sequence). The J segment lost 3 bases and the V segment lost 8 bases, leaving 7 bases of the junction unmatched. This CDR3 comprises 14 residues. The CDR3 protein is CASRAGVGTDTQYF. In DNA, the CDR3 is TGTGCCAGCCGAGCGGGGGTGGGTACAGATACGCAGTATTTT.

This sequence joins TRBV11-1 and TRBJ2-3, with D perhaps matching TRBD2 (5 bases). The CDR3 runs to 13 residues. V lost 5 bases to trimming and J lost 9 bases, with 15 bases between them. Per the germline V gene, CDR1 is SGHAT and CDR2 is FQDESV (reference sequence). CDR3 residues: CASSPPPSGTQYF. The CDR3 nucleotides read TGTGCCAGCAGCCCTCCCCCGAGCGGAACGCAGTATTTT.

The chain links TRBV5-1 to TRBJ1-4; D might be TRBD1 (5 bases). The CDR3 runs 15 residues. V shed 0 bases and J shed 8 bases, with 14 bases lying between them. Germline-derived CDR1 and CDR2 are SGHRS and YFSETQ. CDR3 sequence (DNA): TGCGCCAGCAGCTTGGGTGGCAGGGTAAACGAAAAACTGTTTTTT. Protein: CASSLGGRVNEKLFF.

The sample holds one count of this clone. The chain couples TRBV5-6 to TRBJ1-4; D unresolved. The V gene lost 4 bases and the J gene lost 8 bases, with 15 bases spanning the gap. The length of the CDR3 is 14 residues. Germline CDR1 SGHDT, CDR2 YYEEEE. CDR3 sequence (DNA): TGTGCCAGCAGCCTCAATCGAGGGCGAGAAAAACTGTTTTTT. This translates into CASSLNRGREKLFF.

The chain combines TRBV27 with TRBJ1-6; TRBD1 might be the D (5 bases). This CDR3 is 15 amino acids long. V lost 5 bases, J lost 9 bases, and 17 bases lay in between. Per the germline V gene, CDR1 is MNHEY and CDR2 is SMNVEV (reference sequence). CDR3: CASSARQSGSSPLHF. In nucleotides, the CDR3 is TGTGCCAGCAGTGCCCGACAGTCTGGGAGTTCACCCCTCCACTTT.